This TCR beta chain emerged from a study of T-cell reconstitution after alpha-beta-depleted transplantation in children. The study, taken as a whole, reports: Newly generated T cells supplied most T-cell counts and diversity one year post-transplant. Recipient T cells and thymic progenitors that survived gave rise to the high TCRbeta diversity observed at day 60 in some patients. Expanded graft clones numbering several hundred reportedly gave rise to alpha-beta T cells about two months after transplant.

The CDR3 length is 13 residues. The V end was cut by 3 bases, the J end by 8 bases, with 13 bases between. CDR1 is LGHNT, CDR2 FRNRAP, per germline. This clonotype was detected many times. The antigen is not known. The authors prepared the TCRbeta library with unique molecular identifiers. TCRdb recomputed calls from the PCR reads with MiXCR, one row per CDR3 protein. The table includes a few hundred thousand distinct CDR3 sequences, about 9.4% detected once. Sequencing was performed on PBMCs, taken before TCRalphabeta/CD19-depleted stem cell transplant. The chain is built from TRBV12-5 and TRBJ1-2; tentatively, D is TRBD1 (6 bases). This sequence was found in a boy under two years old with acute myeloid leukemia, due to receive a stem cell transplant. The CDR3 DNA sequence: TGTGCTAGTGGTTTCACGACAGGTTACGGCTACACCTTC. Its translation: CASGFTTGYGYTF.